This record looks at one T cell receptor beta chain sequence and its context. These data originate in a study of blood T cell repertoires in COVID-19. Study-wide context: The cDNA or gDNA used as material had been derived from T cells, B-cell-depleted T cells, or PBMCs.

Profiled with immunoSEQ multiplex PCR; TCRdb holds only in-frame clones, not every one. The profile shows about 170,000 clones, approximately 85% of them singletons. Input material: peripheral blood. The receptor was isolated from a woman at least 80 years old with COVID-19, enrolled during active disease.

Here the CDR3 reads CASSIDRRSLNQPQHF. CDR3 bases: TGTGCCAGTAGTATAGATCGCAGGTCCCTCAATCAGCCCCAGCATTTT. The gene calls are TRBV19 and TRBJ1-5; D call uncertain. The V gene's germline CDR1 is LNHDA and CDR2 SQIVND (reference sequence). CDR3 size: 16 residues. V was clipped by 0 bases and J by 3 bases, with 12 bases between them.